These 22 T cell receptor beta chains came from one sample sequenced in a study of blood T cell repertoires in COVID-19. Repertoires were generated with immunoSEQ multiplex PCR, while TCRdb's copy carries only in-frame clones and drops some. The table includes under 40,000 clones, nearly 90% detected once. The sequenced sample was peripheral blood. These receptors all come from a man between 60 and 75 years old with active COVID-19.

The J gene is TRBJ2-7, the V gene TRBV5-1; D possibly corresponds to TRBD1 (6 bases). The germline V and J ends were trimmed by 4 bases and 0 bases, with 11 bases remaining between them. The CDR3 is made up of 14 amino acids. Germline CDR1 and CDR2: SGHRS and YFSETQ. The DNA for the CDR3 is TGCGCCAGCAGCCCGGGGACAATCTCCTACGAGCAGTACTTC. Translation gives CASSPGTISYEQYF.

This sequence joins TRBV30 and TRBJ1-2, with D possibly TRBD1 on 6 matching bases. CDR3 length equals 13 residues. V was clipped by 2 bases and J by 7 bases, with 14 bases between them. The germline CDR1 and CDR2 sequences are GTSNPN and SVGIG (reference sequence). CDR3 region: CAWSSNRVVGYTF. As DNA, the CDR3 is TGTGCCTGGAGTTCTAACAGGGTTGTTGGCTACACCTTC.

This chain links TRBV7-9 with TRBJ2-5; 8 positions match TRBD1. The germline gives CDR1 SEHNR, CDR2 FQNEAQ (reference sequence). The CDR3 extends over 16 amino acids. The junction had 10 bases not matched to a gene; V was cut back by 5 bases and J by 2 bases. CDR3 nucleotide sequence: TGTGCCAGCAGCCCAGGACAGGGCGCGTTTCAAGAGACCCAGTACTTC. This gives the protein CASSPGQGAFQETQYF.

The rearrangement links TRBV11-3 to TRBJ2-2; the D is unclear. CDR1 and CDR2 (germline): SGHNT, YENEEA. With 5 bases removed from V and 3 bases from J, the gap between germline ends came to 7 bases. CDR3 length: 13 amino acids. The CDR3, as DNA: TGTGCCAGCAGCCCATTAGACACCGGGGAGCTGTTTTTT. It is translated as CASSPLDTGELFF. The variable domain in full, completed from reference TRBV11-3 and TRBJ2-2, reads EAGVVQSPRYKIIEKKQPVAFWCNPISGHNTLYWYLQNLGQGPELLIRYENEEAVDDSQLPKDRFSAERLKGVDSTLKIQPAELGDSAVYLCASSPLDTGELFFGEGSRLTVL.

The chain joins TRBV6-5 to TRBJ1-5; maybe TRBD1 (6 bases). The CDR3 contains 14 residues. Trimming took 8 bases from V and 6 from J, leaving 17 bases between them. Germline-derived CDR1 and CDR2 are MNHEY and SVGAGI. For the CDR3, the DNA is TGTGCCAGCGAGCTCAGGGGAGGGGGTCAGCCCCAGCATTTT. Amino acid sequence: CASELRGGGQPQHF.

In DNA form, the CDR3 reads TGTGCCAGCAGCTTAACCCAGGGATATGGCTACACCTTC. Translation gives CASSLTQGYGYTF. V usage is TRBV7-3 and J usage is TRBJ1-2, with D perhaps TRBD1 (5 bases). The germline V and J ends were trimmed by 0 bases and 5 bases, with 7 bases remaining between them. CDR1 SGHTA and CDR2 FQGTGA come from the germline V gene. The CDR3 sequence is 13 residues long.

The J gene is TRBJ2-3, the V gene TRBV7-2, with 10 bases matching TRBD1. Germline CDR1 SGHTA, CDR2 FQGNSA. V lost 6 bases and J lost 2; bases outside the gene matches: 17. CDR3 size: 19 residues. CDR3 sequence reads: CASRPLPGQGTLYTDTQYF. The CDR3 DNA is TGTGCCAGCAGACCTCTCCCGGGACAGGGGACATTATACACAGATACGCAGTATTTT.

The gene calls are TRBV9 and TRBJ1-5, with TRBD1 matching over 7 bases. CDR3 length equals 15 residues. V shed 3 bases and J 1 base; nucleotides not matched to a gene: 4. CDR1 SGDLS and CDR2 YYNGEE come from the germline V gene. The CDR3 loop reads CASSGMGQSNQPQHF. For the CDR3, the DNA is TGTGCCAGCAGCGGGATGGGACAGAGCAATCAGCCCCAGCATTTT.

J is TRBJ1-5 and V is TRBV2; TRBD1 might be the D (6 bases). The germline CDR1 and CDR2 sequences are SNHLY and FYNNEI. This CDR3 spans 15 amino acids. V was pared by 5 bases and J by 1 base, with 12 bases between. For the CDR3, the DNA is TGTGCCAGCAGTCCGGGACATTCGAGCAATCAGCCCCAGCATTTT. Translated: CASSPGHSSNQPQHF. Drawing the rest from reference TRBV2 and TRBJ1-5, the complete variable domain is EPEVTQTPSHQVTQMGQEVILRCVPISNHLYFYWYRQILGQKVEFLVSFYNNEISEKSEIFDDQFSVERPDGSNFTLKIRSTKLEDSAMYFCASSPGHSSNQPQHFGDGTRLSIL.

The chain carries TRBV7-9 and TRBJ1-5; D not certain. This CDR3 has 12 residues. Trimming left V 1 base short and J 6 bases short, with 4 bases between. Per the germline V gene, CDR1 is SEHNR and CDR2 is FQNEAQ (reference sequence). In DNA form, the CDR3 reads TGTGCCAGCAGCTTAGGAGGTCAGCCCCAGCATTTT. Protein sequence: CASSLGGQPQHF.

The rearrangement links TRBV28 to TRBJ1-4; possibly TRBD1 for D (5 bases). The CDR3 length is 18 residues. Germline CDR1 MDHEN, CDR2 SYDVKM. The V and J ends lost 7 bases and 1 base respectively, with 22 bases between them. DNA for the CDR3: TGTGCCAGCACCCTCAGGAGGGGCCAGTTGGGAACTAATGAAAAACTGTTTTTT. Translated: CASTLRRGQLGTNEKLFF.

V and J are TRBV29-1 and TRBJ2-1; 11 bases are shared with TRBD2. Germline values: CDR1 SQVTM, CDR2 ANQGSEA. The CDR3 is 18 residues long. V was clipped by 0 bases and J by 4 bases; unmatched bases: 11. CDR3 sequence reads: CSVEDTGTSGGKYNEQFF. Here the CDR3 DNA reads TGCAGCGTTGAAGATACGGGCACTAGCGGGGGCAAATACAATGAGCAGTTCTTC.

The V and J genes are TRBV9 and TRBJ2-2; possible D gene TRBD2, 6 bases. The germline V gene encodes CDR1 SGDLS and CDR2 YYNGEE. V lost 1 base, J lost 4 bases, and 11 bases lay in between. The CDR3 sequence is 15 residues long. CDR3 residues: CASSVTGVPTGELFF. CDR3 in DNA: TGTGCCAGCAGCGTAACGGGGGTTCCCACCGGGGAGCTGTTTTTT.

The chain employs TRBV5-4 and TRBJ2-5; possible D gene TRBD2, 6 bases. There are 15 residues in the CDR3. The V end lost 4 bases, the J end lost 0 bases, and 13 bases lay between the germline ends. Germline V gene lookup returns CDR1 SGHNT and CDR2 YYREEE (reference sequence). CDR3 protein: CASSQGLQYQETQYF. In DNA form, the CDR3 reads TGTGCCAGCAGCCAGGGACTCCAATACCAAGAGACCCAGTACTTC.

The chain is built from TRBV15 and TRBJ1-3, with 7 bases matching TRBD1. Germline CDR1 is LNHNV and CDR2 is YYDKDF (reference sequence). The CDR3 extends over 15 amino acids. The V segment lost 3 bases and the J segment 7 bases; nucleotides outside the gene matches: 9. The CDR3, as DNA: TGTGCCACCAGCAGGCCCGTGGGACAGAGCAACACCATATATTTT. This sequence encodes CATSRPVGQSNTIYF.

This chain links TRBV27 with TRBJ1-4, with D possibly matching TRBD1 (5 bases). Germline CDR1 MNHEY, CDR2 SMNVEV (reference sequence). The V end was cut by 7 bases, the J end by 7 bases, with 19 bases between. The CDR3 loop spans 15 amino acids. CDR3 loop: CASTPRWGVGEKLFF. The CDR3 bases are TGTGCCAGCACCCCCCGGTGGGGGGTGGGTGAAAAACTGTTTTTT.

V gene TRBV11-3 combines with J gene TRBJ2-2, with TRBD2 as a possible D gene (5 bases). This CDR3 contains 13 residues. Trimming left V 3 bases short and J 3 bases short, with 5 bases between. From germline, CDR1 is SGHNT and CDR2 YENEEA. In DNA, the CDR3 is TGTGCCAGCAGCTTGAGGGACACCGGGGAGCTGTTTTTT. It encodes CASSLRDTGELFF.

This clone was counted a single time. The gene calls are TRBV5-4 and TRBJ1-2; 9 bases agree with TRBD1. The length of the CDR3 is 15 residues. The V gene end was trimmed by 4 bases and the J gene end by 5 bases; junction bases not matched to a gene: 9. Germline assignment: CDR1 SGHNT and CDR2 YYREEE (reference sequence). The chain's CDR3 is CASSPSPGTGYGYTF. The CDR3 bases are TGTGCCAGCAGCCCTTCGCCAGGGACAGGGTATGGCTACACCTTC.

This clone has only one observation. V is TRBV4-2 and J is TRBJ2-2, with 8 nucleotides matching TRBD2. V shed 4 bases, J shed 4 bases, and the junction held 11 bases outside the gene matches. This CDR3 comprises 17 residues. CDR1 LGHNA and CDR2 YNFKEQ come from the germline V gene. This chain's CDR3 is CASSRTQRGGPTGELFF. The DNA for the CDR3 is TGTGCCAGCAGCCGAACCCAACGGGGGGGCCCCACCGGGGAGCTGTTTTTT.

The chain is built from TRBV19 and TRBJ1-2, with 8 nucleotides matching TRBD1. With V trimmed by 2 bases and J by 6 bases, 8 bases remained unmatched. Germline V gene sequence: CDR1 LNHDA, CDR2 SQIVND (reference sequence). The CDR3 has 15 amino acids. The CDR3 sequence: CASSISGRGLHGYTF. CDR3 bases: TGTGCCAGTAGTATAAGCGGCAGGGGGCTGCATGGCTACACCTTC. Drawing the rest from reference TRBV19 and TRBJ1-2, the complete variable domain is DGGITQSPKYLFRKEGQNVTLSCEQNLNHDAMYWYRQDPGQGLRLIYYSQIVNDFQKGDIAEGYSVSREKKESFPLTVTSAQKNPTAFYLCASSISGRGLHGYTFGSGTRLTVV.

This clone came up a few times. This chain links TRBV20-1 with TRBJ1-6, with D perhaps matching TRBD1 (5 bases). Per the germline V gene, CDR1 is DFQATT and CDR2 is SNEGSKA (reference sequence). The CDR3 is 14 residues long. Trimming cost V 3 bases and J 4 bases, with 10 bases left between them. CDR3 region: CSASPGGYNSPLHF. DNA of the CDR3: TGCAGTGCTAGTCCCGGGGGATATAATTCACCCCTCCACTTT.

The genes are TRBV15 and TRBJ2-1; perhaps TRBD1 as D (6 bases). The CDR3 spans 17 residues. The V end lost 5 bases, the J end lost 4 bases, and 21 bases lay between the germline ends. Germline loops: CDR1 LNHNV, CDR2 YYDKDF (reference sequence). The CDR3 coding sequence is TGTGCCACCAGCGGCCCCTTGGGGGCCCAAGAGTACAATGAGCAGTTCTTC. Protein product: CATSGPLGAQEYNEQFF. The variable domain in full, completed from reference TRBV15 and TRBJ2-1, reads DAMVIQNPRYQVTQFGKPVTLSCSQTLNHNVMYWYQQKSSQAPKLLFHYYDKDFNNEADTPDNFQSRRPNTSFCFLDIRSPGLGDTAMYLCATSGPLGAQEYNEQFFGPGTRLTVL.